Listed here are 22 T cell receptor beta chains from one sample, sequenced in a study of T-cell reconstitution after alpha-beta-depleted transplantation in children. Researchers prepared the TCRbeta library using unique molecular identifiers, the study reports. TCRdb processed the PCR reads anew with MiXCR; each CDR3 protein has one entry. The sample lists about 540,000 distinct CDR3 sequences; approximately 20% were seen once. The sequenced sample was PBMCs from the stem cell graft donor, obtained from the stem cell graft. These receptors were obtained from a human donor who donated a stem cell graft to a child with acute lymphoblastic leukemia.

CDR3 loop: CASSLARVSTYEQYF. DNA of the CDR3: TGTGCCAGCAGCTTAGCGCGGGTCAGTACCTACGAGCAGTACTTC. The chain couples TRBV7-8 to TRBJ2-7, with TRBD2 as a possible D gene (5 bases). The germline V gene encodes CDR1 SGHVS and CDR2 FQNEAQ. This CDR3 comprises 15 residues. V lost 0 bases, J lost 2 bases, and 11 bases lay in between.

The chain is built from TRBV7-9 and TRBJ1-1; tentatively, D is TRBD1 (5 bases). V lost 2 bases and J 4 bases, leaving 14 bases between the germline ends. The germline V gene has CDR1 SEHNR and CDR2 FQNEAQ (reference sequence). There are 15 residues in the CDR3. This CDR3 is CASSLMQPGRTEAFF. CDR3 in DNA: TGTGCCAGCAGCTTAATGCAGCCGGGGCGCACTGAAGCTTTCTTT. Supplemented by reference TRBV7-9 and TRBJ1-1, the full variable domain reads DTGVSQNPRHKITKRGQNVTFRCDPISEHNRLYWYRQTLGQGPEFLTYFQNEAQLEKSRLLSDRFSAERPKGSFSTLEIQRTEQGDSAMYLCASSLMQPGRTEAFFGQGTRLTVV.

This clonotype occurred a few times. The chain is built from TRBV30 and TRBJ1-2; tentative D call: TRBD1 (6 bases). Germline CDR1 is GTSNPN and CDR2 is SVGIG (reference sequence). This CDR3 spans 14 amino acids. The V end lost 3 bases, the J end lost 2 bases, and 13 bases lay between the germline ends. This CDR3 reads CAWRAGGGNYGYTF. The DNA of the CDR3 is TGTGCCTGGAGAGCCGGAGGGGGAAACTATGGCTACACCTTC.

The chain's CDR3 is CSVLFHSGANVLTF. In DNA form, the CDR3 reads TGCAGCGTTCTATTCCACTCTGGGGCCAACGTCCTGACTTTC. This sequence joins TRBV29-1 and TRBJ2-6; D is undetermined. Germline CDR1 is SQVTM and CDR2 is ANQGSEA. CDR3 length: 14 residues. With 5 bases removed from V and 0 bases from J, the gap between germline ends came to 8 bases.

The table lists this clonotype with a few counts. The chain uses TRBV20-1 and TRBJ2-3; the D gene is possibly TRBD1 (5 bases). The CDR3 totals 16 residues. The V end lost 0 bases, the J end lost 0 bases, and 13 bases lay between the germline ends. Germline-derived CDR1 and CDR2 are DFQATT and SNEGSKA (reference sequence). CDR3 sequence reads: CSARDWGTRSTDTQYF. The CDR3 coding sequence is TGCAGTGCTAGAGATTGGGGCACTCGTAGCACAGATACGCAGTATTTT.

This chain joins TRBV5-1 and TRBJ2-3, with D perhaps matching TRBD1 (5 bases). Germline V gives CDR1 SGHRS, CDR2 YFSETQ. V was pared by 0 bases and J by 4 bases, with 9 bases between. This CDR3 contains 14 residues. For the CDR3, the DNA is TGCGCCAGCAGCTTGGAGCGCAGGGCAGATACGCAGTATTTT. Protein product: CASSLERRADTQYF.

This clonotype was recorded many times. V gene TRBV11-2 combines with J gene TRBJ1-1; D is ambiguous. The V gene's germline CDR1 is SGHAT and CDR2 FQNNGV. The CDR3 is made up of 15 amino acids. With 4 bases removed from V and 0 bases from J, the gap between germline ends came to 12 bases. The CDR3 nucleotides are TGTGCCAGCAGCTCCCGGCGGAACCTGAACACTGAAGCTTTCTTT. It codes for CASSSRRNLNTEAFF.

Regarding this clonotype: Compared with germline, one end of the junction differs, possibly owing to a read error. The V call is TRBV5-1, the J call TRBJ2-1, with 10 bases aligning to TRBD2. This CDR3 has 18 amino acids. The germline gives CDR1 SGHRS, CDR2 YFSETQ. The CDR3 loop is CASSPRLASGSSYTEQFF. The CDR3 DNA reads TGCGCCAGCAGCCCGAGGCTGGCTAGCGGGAGCTCCTACACTGAGCAGTTCTTC. Together with reference TRBV5-1 and TRBJ2-1, the CDR3 gives the full variable domain: KAGVTQTPRYLIKTRGQQVTLSCSPISGHRSVSWYQQTPGQGLQFLFEYFSETQRNKGNFPGRFSGRQFSNSRSEMNVSTLELGDSALYLCASSPRLASGSSYTEQFFGPGTRLTVL.

V usage is TRBV29-1 and J usage is TRBJ2-1; 11 positions agree with TRBD2. Germline trimming cut 8 bases from V and 9 bases from J; bases unmatched to any gene: 12. The CDR3 consists of 14 residues. Germline V gives CDR1 SQVTM, CDR2 ANQGSEA. CDR3 amino acids: CSLLTSGNLGEQFF. CDR3 DNA sequence: TGCAGCCTCCTGACTAGCGGGAATCTCGGTGAGCAGTTCTTC.

The V call is TRBV7-6, the J call TRBJ2-7, with D tentatively TRBD2 (5 bases). V shed 5 bases and J shed 2 bases, with 16 bases lying between them. Germline values: CDR1 SGHVS, CDR2 FNYEAQ. This CDR3 is 15 amino acids long. Here the CDR3 reads CASSHAEGYAYEQYF. DNA of the CDR3: TGTGCCAGCAGCCACGCAGAGGGCTACGCCTACGAGCAGTACTTC.

This clonotype was counted a few times. V usage is TRBV24-1 and J usage is TRBJ2-5, with TRBD1 identical over 9 bases. The germline CDR1 and CDR2 sequences are KGHDR and SFDVKD. The trim removed 4 bases at V and 2 bases at J, leaving 4 bases unmatched. The CDR3 extends over 15 amino acids. CDR3 loop: CATSDSGQGQETQYF. The CDR3 DNA follows: TGTGCCACCAGTGACTCCGGACAGGGGCAAGAGACCCAGTACTTC.

V gene TRBV5-1 combines with J gene TRBJ1-4; D unresolved. Trimming removed 2 bases at V and 2 bases at J, with 7 bases between. CDR1 is SGHRS and CDR2 is YFSETQ in the germline V gene. CDR3 length equals 14 residues. The chain's CDR3 is CASSFGGTNEKLFF. DNA for the CDR3: TGCGCCAGCAGCTTTGGAGGGACTAATGAAAAACTGTTTTTT.

This sequence joins TRBV5-6 and TRBJ2-3; D gene unclear. The CDR3 has 15 amino acids. The V and J ends lost 0 bases and 2 bases respectively, with 10 bases between them. Germline V lookup: CDR1 SGHDT, CDR2 YYEEEE. CDR3 DNA: TGTGCCAGCAGCTTGGTTCGGAGTTTCACAGATACGCAGTATTTT. It yields the protein CASSLVRSFTDTQYF.

V is TRBV7-9 and J is TRBJ2-2; TRBD2 matches at 12 bases. Looked up from germline, CDR1 is SEHNR and CDR2 is FQNEAQ (reference sequence). The CDR3 has 16 amino acids. After removal of 10 bases from V and 1 base from J, the junction contained 7 bases not matched to a gene. As DNA, the CDR3 is TGTGCCATGACTAGCGGGAGATTTGGGAACACCGGGGAGCTGTTTTTT. It specifies CAMTSGRFGNTGELFF.

DNA of the CDR3: TGTGCCAGTAGTATAGAGGGACACAGGGACCCTCTCTACGAGCAGTACTTC. It is translated as CASSIEGHRDPLYEQYF. The V call is TRBV19, the J call TRBJ2-7; D may be TRBD1 (6 bases). This CDR3 has 17 residues. The germline V gene encodes CDR1 LNHDA and CDR2 SQIVND (reference sequence). V dropped 0 bases and J dropped 3 bases, with 18 bases sitting between them. The whole variable domain, remainder taken from reference TRBV19 and TRBJ2-7, is DGGITQSPKYLFRKEGQNVTLSCEQNLNHDAMYWYRQDPGQGLRLIYYSQIVNDFQKGDIAEGYSVSREKKESFPLTVTSAQKNPTAFYLCASSIEGHRDPLYEQYFGPGTRLTVT.

The rearrangement joins TRBV10-2 to TRBJ1-5; TRBD1 matches 9 bases. Germline loops: CDR1 WSHSY, CDR2 SAAADI. CDR3 length: 16 amino acids. The junction had 9 bases not matched to a gene; V was cut back by 6 bases and J by 3 bases. The CDR3, as DNA: TGCGCCAGCAGCGAGCCCGGGACAGGGCCCAATCAGCCCCAGCATTTT. Its translation is CASSEPGTGPNQPQHF.

V usage is TRBV10-2 and J usage is TRBJ2-2; D remains unclear. There are 15 residues in the CDR3. The ends were cut back, 4 bases at V and 4 bases at J, with 13 bases in the middle. CDR1 WSHSY and CDR2 SAAADI come from the germline V gene. Written as DNA, the CDR3 is TGCGCCAGCAGTGGGTCAGCCCTCCTCACCGGGGAGCTGTTTTTT. This codes for CASSGSALLTGELFF.

This clonotype was seen more than once but under ten times. V and J are TRBV12-3 or TRBV12-4 and TRBJ2-5; a weak D match, TRBD2 (5 bases). The CDR3 covers 14 residues. V dropped 6 bases and J dropped 5 bases, with 16 bases sitting between them. DNA of the CDR3: TGTGCCAGCAGCCCTGCGCGGGTCCATGAGACCCAGTACTTC. Translation: CASSPARVHETQYF.

The gene calls are TRBV12-3 or TRBV12-4 and TRBJ2-1; a possible D gene is TRBD1 (6 bases). This CDR3 comprises 13 residues. V was trimmed by 6 bases and J by 4 bases, leaving 10 bases between them. The CDR3 DNA is TGTGCCAGCAGGTCACAGGGATACAATGAGCAGTTCTTC. Translation gives CASRSQGYNEQFF.

The rearrangement uses TRBV29-1 and TRBJ1-1; 7 bases fit TRBD1. The junction had 9 bases not matched to a gene; V was cut back by 7 bases and J by 7 bases. Germline CDR1 reads SQVTM; CDR2 reads ANQGSEA. The CDR3 sequence is 12 residues long. The CDR3 DNA reads TGCAGCGCGACCGGGACAGCGATTGAAGCTTTCTTT. Translation gives CSATGTAIEAFF.

This clonotype was counted between two and nine times. The chain combines TRBV27 with TRBJ1-5; TRBD1 is a possible D gene (6 bases). The V gene's germline CDR1 is MNHEY and CDR2 SMNVEV (reference sequence). Trimming removed 5 bases at V and 3 bases at J, with 17 bases between. The CDR3 has 16 amino acids. The CDR3 sequence is CASSQEGGRINQPQHF. The DNA for the CDR3 is TGTGCCAGCAGTCAGGAAGGGGGAAGGATCAATCAGCCCCAGCATTTT.

The rearrangement links TRBV3-1 to TRBJ2-1, with 8 bases lining up with TRBD2. There are 16 residues in the CDR3. Germline lookup yields CDR1 LGHDT and CDR2 YNNKEL (reference sequence). V lost 1 base, J lost 10 bases, and 12 bases stayed unmatched. The CDR3 DNA reads as TGTGCCAGCAGCCAAGTCCCGCTAGCGGGTCCTAAGGAGCAGTTCTTC. Translated, it gives CASSQVPLAGPKEQFF.